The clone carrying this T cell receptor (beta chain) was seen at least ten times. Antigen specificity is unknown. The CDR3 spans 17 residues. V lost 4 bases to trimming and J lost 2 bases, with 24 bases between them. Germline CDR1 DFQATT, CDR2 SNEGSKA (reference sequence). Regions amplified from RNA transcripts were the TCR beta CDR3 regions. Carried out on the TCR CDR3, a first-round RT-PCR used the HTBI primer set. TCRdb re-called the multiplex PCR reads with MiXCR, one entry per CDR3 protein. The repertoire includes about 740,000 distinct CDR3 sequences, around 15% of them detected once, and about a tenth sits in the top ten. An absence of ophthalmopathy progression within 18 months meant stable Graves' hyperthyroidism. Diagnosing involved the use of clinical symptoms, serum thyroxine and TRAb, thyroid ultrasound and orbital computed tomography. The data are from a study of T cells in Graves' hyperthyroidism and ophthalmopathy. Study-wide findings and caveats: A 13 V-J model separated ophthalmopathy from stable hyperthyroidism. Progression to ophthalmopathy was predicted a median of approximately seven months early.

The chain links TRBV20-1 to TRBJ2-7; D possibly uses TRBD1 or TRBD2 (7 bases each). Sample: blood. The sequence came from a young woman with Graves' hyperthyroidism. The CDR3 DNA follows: TGCAGTGCTATCCCCAGGGGGGGAAGGCACCTTACCTACGAGCAGTACTTC. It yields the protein CSAIPRGGRHLTYEQYF.